The clone carrying this TCR beta chain was recorded a few times. This sample is part of a study of blood T cells in healthy people across ages. The germline V gene has CDR1 MGHRA and CDR2 YSYEKL. The CDR3 totals 15 residues. V gave up 2 bases and J gave up 4 bases, with 9 bases separating them. With a J-beta primer mix and a sample-barcoded 5' primer, a second PCR ran about 7 to 12 cycles. TCRdb reprocessed the 5' RACE reads via MiXCR and lists one record per CDR3 protein. Seen here are approximately 600,000 distinct CDR3 sequences, 58% observed once, and the top ten hold approximately 37%. The rearrangement uses TRBV4-1 and TRBJ2-6; D is undetermined. Input material: blood. The TCR originated in a man aged 55 to 70 in good health. Written as DNA, the CDR3 is TGCGCCAGCAGCCAAAACACTCGAGGGGCCAACGTCCTGACTTTC. It codes for CASSQNTRGANVLTF.